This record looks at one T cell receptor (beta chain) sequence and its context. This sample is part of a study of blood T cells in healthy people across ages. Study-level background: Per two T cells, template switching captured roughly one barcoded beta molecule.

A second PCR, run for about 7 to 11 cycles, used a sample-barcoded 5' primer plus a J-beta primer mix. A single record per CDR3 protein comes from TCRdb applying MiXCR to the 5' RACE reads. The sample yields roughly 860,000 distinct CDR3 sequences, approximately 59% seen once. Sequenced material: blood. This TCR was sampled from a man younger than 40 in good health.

In DNA form, the CDR3 reads TGTGCCAGCAGCACTTCCCCGGGTACCAACACTGAAGCTTTCTTT. Translating it yields CASSTSPGTNTEAFF. This chain connects TRBV3-1 to TRBJ1-1; D is uncertain. Trimming left V 5 bases short and J 2 bases short, with 15 bases between. CDR3 length: 15 amino acids. CDR1 is LGHDT, CDR2 YNNKEL, per germline (reference sequence).